The next 14 T cell receptor beta chains were all read from a single sample in a study of control samples from healthy donors and cancer patients. Profiling relied on immunoSEQ multiplex PCR, and the TCRdb table lists in-frame clones only, not all of them. Of 90,000 to 100,000 clones in the sample, about 80% were seen once. Sequencing input: blood. Source of these receptors: a woman aged 25 to 39 in good health.

The V call is TRBV5-1, the J call TRBJ1-2; 7 positions agree with TRBD1. V lost 2 bases, J lost 0 bases, and 4 bases stayed unmatched. Germline V gene data show CDR1 as SGHRS and CDR2 as YFSETQ. The CDR3 consists of 15 residues. The CDR3 nucleotides are TGCGCCAGCAGCTTAGGGACAGCCACTAACTATGGCTACACCTTC. Amino acid sequence: CASSLGTATNYGYTF.

The gene calls are TRBV7-8 and TRBJ2-2; 10 nucleotides line up with TRBD1. The V gene end was trimmed by 2 bases and the J gene end by 0 bases; junction bases not matched to a gene: 6. CDR3 length: 18 residues. The germline V gene has CDR1 SGHVS and CDR2 FQNEAQ. Here the CDR3 reads CASSLRTGGYANTGELFF. CDR3 DNA: TGTGCCAGCAGCTTACGGACAGGGGGTTACGCGAACACCGGGGAGCTGTTTTTT.

The chain carries TRBV5-8 and TRBJ2-7; TRBD1 aligns across 10 bases. Germline V gene data show CDR1 as SGHTS and CDR2 as YDEGEE. The V and J ends lost 4 bases and 6 bases, in that order; junction bases with no gene match: 10. CDR3 length: 15 residues. CDR3 in DNA: TGTGCCAGCAGCCCCTCGGACAGGGGGTACTCCGAGCAGTACTTC. This translates into CASSPSDRGYSEQYF. Together with reference TRBV5-8 and TRBJ2-7, the CDR3 gives the full variable domain: EAGVTQSPTHLIKTRGQQATLRCSPISGHTSVYWYQQALGLGLQFLLWYDEGEERNRGNFPPRFSGRQFPNYSSELNVNALELEDSALYLCASSPSDRGYSEQYFGPGTRLTVT.

The chain uses TRBV7-8 and TRBJ2-1; 9 bases agree with TRBD2. Germline V lookup: CDR1 SGHVS, CDR2 FQNEAQ. J lost 3 bases, V lost 6 bases, and 6 bases had no gene match. The CDR3 loop spans 15 amino acids. Here the CDR3 DNA reads TGTGCCAGCAGACCCAGCGGGGGGCTCTACAATGAGCAGTTCTTC. Translation: CASRPSGGLYNEQFF.

This clone was seen only once. The chain couples TRBV7-2 to TRBJ2-3; 11 nucleotides line up with TRBD2. The CDR3 consists of 16 residues. CDR1 and CDR2 from the germline V gene are SGHTA and FQGNSA. Germline trimming cut 10 bases from V and 0 bases from J; bases unmatched to any gene: 9. The CDR3 sequence is CATGISGGASTDTQYF. DNA for the CDR3: TGTGCCACCGGTATTAGCGGGGGGGCTAGCACAGATACGCAGTATTTT.

The V gene is TRBV19, the J gene TRBJ1-2, with unresolved D. Looked up from germline, CDR1 is LNHDA and CDR2 is SQIVND (reference sequence). This CDR3 comprises 11 residues. The germline V and J ends were trimmed by 7 bases and 8 bases, with 11 bases remaining between them. The CDR3 sequence is CASTQDRGYTF. CDR3 DNA sequence: TGTGCCAGTACCCAGGATCGAGGCTACACCTTC.

V and J are TRBV13 and TRBJ1-2; D might be TRBD1 (5 bases). Germline loops: CDR1 PRHDT, CDR2 FYEKMQ (reference sequence). With 0 bases removed from V and 10 bases from J, the gap between germline ends came to 9 bases. The CDR3 is 12 residues long. The CDR3 nucleotides are TGTGCCAGCAGCTTAGGAAAACAGGACTACACCTTC. Translating gives CASSLGKQDYTF.

The genes are TRBV27 and TRBJ2-5; D ambiguous. The CDR3 contains 15 residues. Trimming removed 5 bases from V and 2 bases from J, with 15 bases in between. The germline V gene encodes CDR1 MNHEY and CDR2 SMNVEV (reference sequence). The CDR3: CASSSIYGRQETQYF. For the CDR3, the DNA is TGTGCCAGCAGTAGTATCTATGGCAGACAAGAGACCCAGTACTTC.

The chain carries TRBV5-1 and TRBJ1-1; no clear D gene. Looked up from germline, CDR1 is SGHRS and CDR2 is YFSETQ. The length of the CDR3 is 14 residues. The V gene lost 0 bases and the J gene lost 1 base, with 7 bases spanning the gap. This CDR3 reads CASSLVQANTEAFF. The CDR3 DNA reads TGCGCCAGCAGCTTGGTTCAGGCGAACACTGAAGCTTTCTTT.

The chain employs TRBV13 and TRBJ2-6; D is perhaps TRBD1 or TRBD2 (5 bases each). V was clipped by 5 bases and J by 4 bases, with 12 bases between them. Germline assignment: CDR1 PRHDT and CDR2 FYEKMQ (reference sequence). The CDR3 loop spans 15 amino acids. In DNA, the CDR3 is TGTGCCAGCAGCCTGGACGGGGACGGGGCCAACGTCCTGACTTTC. Translating gives CASSLDGDGANVLTF.

The chain combines TRBV5-1 with TRBJ2-3; 10 bases fit TRBD2. Per the germline V gene, CDR1 is SGHRS and CDR2 is YFSETQ. The V gene end was trimmed by 2 bases and the J gene end by 5 bases; junction bases not matched to a gene: 5. The CDR3 contains 15 residues. The CDR3, as DNA: TGCGCCAGCAGCTTAGCGGGGGGGCAGGTAGATACGCAGTATTTT. This codes for CASSLAGGQVDTQYF.

This sequence joins TRBV27 and TRBJ2-2; either TRBD1 or TRBD2 may supply D (5 bases each). The V end lost 5 bases, the J end lost 6 bases, and 7 bases lay between the germline ends. Germline-derived CDR1 and CDR2 are MNHEY and SMNVEV (reference sequence). The CDR3 runs 12 residues. The chain's CDR3 is CASSMGAGELFF. CDR3 sequence (DNA): TGTGCCAGCAGTATGGGGGCCGGGGAGCTGTTTTTT.

CDR3 protein: CASSLEGLTYNEQFF. The CDR3 DNA reads TGTGCCAGCAGCTTAGAGGGACTAACCTACAATGAGCAGTTCTTC. This rearrangement joins TRBV11-2 to TRBJ2-1, with 7 positions matching TRBD2. J was trimmed by 2 bases and V by 0 bases; bases with no gene match: 1. Germline values: CDR1 SGHAT, CDR2 FQNNGV. The CDR3 loop spans 15 amino acids.

The chain combines TRBV24-1 with TRBJ2-7; a possible D gene is TRBD2 (5 bases). The CDR3 is 14 amino acids. The germline V gene has CDR1 KGHDR and CDR2 SFDVKD. Trimming left V 6 bases short and J 3 bases short, with 14 bases between. The CDR3 loop is CATSPAGRNYEQYF. As DNA, the CDR3 is TGTGCCACCAGTCCGGCGGGTCGGAACTACGAGCAGTACTTC.